The clone carrying this T cell receptor (beta chain) appeared many times. The V gene lost 0 bases and the J gene lost 5 bases, with 11 bases spanning the gap. The germline gives CDR1 KGHSH, CDR2 LQKENI. The CDR3 sequence is 15 residues long. This entry is derived from a study of T cells after yellow fever vaccination. The wider study: Low-cell-number fractions were prepared with SMART-Seq v4 Ultra Low Input.

Study results and caveats: Abundant contaminating clonotypes from the bulk population could appear in FACS-sorted repertoires. At less than 97% for CD4 and 75% to 90% for CD8, most primary-vaccination clones showed up again after the booster.

The 5'RACE template-switching step produced TCR cDNA and added a universal primer site and UMIs. TCRdb re-derived calls from the 5' RACE reads in MiXCR, one entry per CDR3 protein. Of tens of thousands of distinct CDR3 sequences in the sample, 5.2% are singletons; the top ten hold about 19%. The chain links TRBV18 to TRBJ2-1; the D gene could be TRBD1 or TRBD2 (6 bases each). The clonotype was recovered from a man between 18 and 29 years old who received the YFV17D yellow fever vaccine. Sequenced material: PBMCs, either bulk or a sorted T-cell subset (CD4+, CD8+, memory, or dextramer-sorted; not recorded which), taken approximately 40 days after the first yellow fever vaccination. In DNA, the CDR3 is TGTGCCAGCTCACCACCGGGCGGGGACAACAATGAGCAGTTCTTC. Encoded protein: CASSPPGGDNNEQFF.